One sample yielded the 5 T cell receptor beta chains listed below, sequenced in a study of blood T cell repertoires in COVID-19. Assay used: immunoSEQ multiplex PCR; TCRdb lists only in-frame clones, some missing. The table includes 55,000 to 65,000 clones, 65% to 80% detected once. The sample comprised peripheral blood. These receptor sequences come from a man in his sixties with acute or convalescent COVID-19.

This clone turned up a few times. The J gene is TRBJ1-2, the V gene TRBV5-1, with D perhaps matching TRBD1 (6 bases). Germline values: CDR1 SGHRS, CDR2 YFSETQ. The V gene lost 2 bases and the J gene lost 2 bases, with 10 bases spanning the gap. This CDR3 comprises 14 residues. The DNA for the CDR3 is TGCGCCAGCAGCTTAATGGGACACAACTATGGCTACACCTTC. Protein: CASSLMGHNYGYTF.

This clone was counted a few times. CDR3 in amino acids: CASSGPGGFWSTEAFF. CDR3 sequence (DNA): TGTGCCAGCAGTGGCCCAGGAGGGTTTTGGAGCACTGAAGCTTTCTTT. The chain joins TRBV28 to TRBJ1-1; D not certain. The CDR3 loop spans 16 amino acids. Germline assignment: CDR1 MDHEN and CDR2 SYDVKM. Trimming took 5 bases from V and 4 from J, leaving 20 bases between them. Variable domain in full (rest from reference TRBV28 and TRBJ1-1): DVKVTQSSRYLVKRTGEKVFLECVQDMDHENMFWYRQDPGLGLRLIYFSYDVKMKEKGDIPEGYSVSREKKERFSLILESASTNQTSMYLCASSGPGGFWSTEAFFGQGTRLTVV.

This clone was observed a few times. The chain employs TRBV2 and TRBJ2-4, with D maybe TRBD2 (6 bases). The germline V and J ends were trimmed by 6 bases and 8 bases, with 17 bases remaining between them. The germline gives CDR1 SNHLY, CDR2 FYNNEI. This CDR3 contains 14 residues. The CDR3 sequence is CASSAKGWEDIQYF. DNA for the CDR3: TGTGCCAGCAGCGCCAAGGGGTGGGAGGACATTCAGTACTTC.

CDR3 sequence (DNA): TGTGCCAGCAGCGTAGTAGGGACAGGGCAAGAGACCCAGTACTTC. Amino acid sequence: CASSVVGTGQETQYF. V is TRBV9 and J is TRBJ2-5, with TRBD1 identical over 9 bases. CDR3 length: 15 residues. J lost 2 bases, V lost 0 bases, and 2 bases had no gene match. Germline V gene data show CDR1 as SGDLS and CDR2 as YYNGEE. Combining the CDR3 with reference TRBV9 and TRBJ2-5 gives the whole variable domain DSGVTQTPKHLITATGQRVTLRCSPRSGDLSVYWYQQSLDQGLQFLIQYYNGEERAKGNILERFSAQQFPDLHSELNLSSLELGDSALYFCASSVVGTGQETQYFGPGTRLLVL.

The chain combines TRBV6-2 or TRBV6-3 with TRBJ2-5, with 10 bases matching TRBD2. Germline V lookup: CDR1 MNHEY, CDR2 SVGEGT. The trim removed 6 bases at V and 6 bases at J, leaving 16 bases unmatched. CDR3 length equals 17 residues. CDR3 sequence reads: CASSSNLSGRERKTQYF. In nucleotides, the CDR3 is TGTGCCAGCAGCTCCAACTTAAGCGGGAGGGAGAGAAAGACCCAGTACTTC.